One TCR beta chain is described in this entry. Its specific antigen is unknown. One base away there is no much larger clone; base qualities are not given. The data derive from a study of blood T cell repertoires in COVID-19 (TCRdb year 2020). Broadly, across the study: The collaborator samples originated in the United States, Italy and Spain and spanned the acute and convalescent phases of COVID-19. The material from the prospective study consisted of cDNA or gDNA derived from T cells, B-cell-depleted T cells, or PBMCs. The dataset comprised deeply sampled blood TCRbeta repertoires from subjects exposed to, actively infected with, or recovered from COVID-19. The repertoires were made available in a free public database intended to serve as a resource for research on the immune response to SARS-CoV-2. The samples were drawn from two sources: the first 160 participants of the ongoing ImmuneRACE study, and over 1,000 subjects contributed by 6 global collaborators. The sample metadata nearly always contained a de-identified subject ID, COVID-19 status, age in years and sex. Where HLA class I and class II types were available, the types were taken from metadata supplied by the sample provider, not from assay-based typing. Broader findings and caveats from the paper: How much clinical and demographic metadata was included differed by source and by participant, and the metadata was provided uncurated.

The collaborating institutions used their own protocols to collect whole blood in K2EDTA tubes. For TCRbeta analysis, collaborators shipped samples as frozen whole blood, isolated PBMCs, or DNA extracted from either of those sample types. The immunoSEQ Assay, a bias-controlled multiplex PCR, was used to amplify TCRbeta CDR3 regions from genomic DNA. In the authors' own workflow: Nucleated cell counts per sample were estimated from amplification of reference gene primers within the assay. To quantify the absolute abundance of each unique TCRbeta CDR3 rearrangement, sequence reads were collapsed and filtered. For each sample, productive Simpson clonality was calculated as the square root of Simpson's diversity index over productive rearrangements. TCRdb took over this immuneACCESS table, retaining in-frame rearrangements with V and J assigned. Such tables are incomplete; in checked studies, under half of the missing clones stem from an unresolved V gene, and the remainder is unexplained. V and J calls and clone size are those listed in that table; D and trimming were worked out from the DNA. This sample has about 80,000 clones in its table, and roughly 89% of those were observed once. The top ten hold 3% to 4% of the sample.

Sequenced: peripheral blood. The TCR comes from a man aged 50 or older with acute or convalescent COVID-19.

Here the CDR3 is given as CASSLAGGNTGELFF. The DNA reads TGTGCCAGCAGCTTAGCGGGGGGAAACACCGGGGAGCTGTTTTTT. Here the chain combines TRBV7-2 and TRBJ2-2; the D region possibly corresponds to TRBD2 (6 bases align). Counted from cysteine to phenylalanine, this CDR3 has 15 amino acids. Only CDR3 DNA is held: 45 bases, read in frame from base 1. According to the germline V gene, CDR1 reads SGHTA and CDR2 reads FQGNSA. The germline ends are 7 bases apart after V is trimmed by 0 bases and J by 2 bases. Outside the CDR3, residues come from the reference TRBV7-2 and TRBJ2-2 proteins, so the full variable domain is: GAGVSQSPSNKVTEKGKDVELRCDPISGHTALYWYRQSLGQGLEFLIYFQGNSAPDKSGLPSDRFSAERTGGSVSTLTIQRTQQEDSAVYLCASSLAGGNTGELFFGEGSRLTVL.